The 7 T cell receptor beta chains in this list originate from one sample, sequenced in a study of T cell responses to AZD1222 COVID-19 vaccine. Assay used: immunoSEQ multiplex PCR; TCRdb lists only in-frame clones, some missing. The data show about 49,000 clones, approximately 80% seen once. The sample was peripheral blood, taken on day 0 of MenACWY control vaccination. The receptors stem from an adult in good health.

The chain couples TRBV3-1 (or the pseudogene TRBV3-2) to TRBJ1-6; maybe TRBD1 (5 bases). CDR1 is LGHDT and CDR2 is YNNKEL in the germline V gene (reference sequence). The length of the CDR3 is 14 residues. V shed 7 bases and J shed 10 bases, with 17 bases lying between them. The CDR3 here is CASNHGREHSPLHF. CDR3 DNA sequence: TGTGCCAGCAACCACGGCAGGGAGCACTCACCCCTCCACTTT.

This rearrangement joins TRBV5-1 to TRBJ2-6; D is uncertain. This CDR3 comprises 14 residues. V lost 2 bases and J lost 0, with 3 bases in between. Germline CDR1 SGHRS, CDR2 YFSETQ. CDR3 coding DNA: TGCGCCAGCAGCTTATACTCTGGGGCCAACGTCCTGACTTTC. Its translation: CASSLYSGANVLTF.

The genes are TRBV18 and TRBJ1-2, with D unclear. The CDR3 covers 12 residues. Germline loops: CDR1 KGHSH, CDR2 LQKENI. V was shortened by 3 bases and J by 7 bases, with 9 bases between the two germline ends. CDR3 nucleotide sequence: TGTGCCAGCTCACCCCTGAGCGGTGGCTACACCTTC. Amino acids: CASSPLSGGYTF.

The chain carries TRBV30 and TRBJ2-7; perhaps TRBD1 as D (6 bases). Germline V gives CDR1 GTSNPN, CDR2 SVGIG (reference sequence). V lost 4 bases and J lost 0, with 19 bases in between. The CDR3 is 16 residues long. The CDR3 DNA reads TGTGCCTGGACCGGCAGGGGCAATGTTAGCTCCTACGAGCAGTACTTC. It codes for CAWTGRGNVSSYEQYF.

The J gene is TRBJ2-1, the V gene TRBV6-4; weak D call: TRBD1 (6 bases). The V end lost 4 bases, the J end lost 8 bases, and 15 bases lay between the germline ends. The CDR3 loop spans 14 amino acids. In germline, CDR1 is MRHNA, CDR2 SNTAGT. The CDR3 nucleotides are TGTGCCAGCAGTGCGGGGACAATATTAGATGAGCAGTTCTTC. This codes for CASSAGTILDEQFF.

The rearrangement uses TRBV9 and TRBJ2-1, with D perhaps given as TRBD1 or TRBD2 (5 bases each). Trimming took off 3 bases at V and 11 bases at J, with 15 bases between the two ends. Germline CDR1 SGDLS, CDR2 YYNGEE. The CDR3 has 13 residues. Written as DNA, the CDR3 is TGTGCCAGCAGCGAACATACCGGGGCCAAGCAGTTCTTC. Translated, it gives CASSEHTGAKQFF.

This clone came up many times. This chain joins TRBV18 and TRBJ2-5, with TRBD2 matching over 12 bases. The V and J ends lost 2 bases and 4 bases, in that order; junction bases with no gene match: 2. This CDR3 is built from 15 residues. In germline, CDR1 is KGHSH, CDR2 LQKENI. CDR3 amino acids: CASSPGLAGTETQYF. As DNA, the CDR3 is TGTGCCAGCTCACCAGGACTAGCGGGGACAGAGACCCAGTACTTC. Full variable domain (outside the CDR3, taken from reference TRBV18 and TRBJ2-5): NAGVMQNPRHLVRRRGQEARLRCSPMKGHSHVYWYRQLPEEGLKFMVYLQKENIIDESGMPKERFSAEFPKEGPSILRIQQVVRGDSAAYFCASSPGLAGTETQYFGPGTRLLVL.